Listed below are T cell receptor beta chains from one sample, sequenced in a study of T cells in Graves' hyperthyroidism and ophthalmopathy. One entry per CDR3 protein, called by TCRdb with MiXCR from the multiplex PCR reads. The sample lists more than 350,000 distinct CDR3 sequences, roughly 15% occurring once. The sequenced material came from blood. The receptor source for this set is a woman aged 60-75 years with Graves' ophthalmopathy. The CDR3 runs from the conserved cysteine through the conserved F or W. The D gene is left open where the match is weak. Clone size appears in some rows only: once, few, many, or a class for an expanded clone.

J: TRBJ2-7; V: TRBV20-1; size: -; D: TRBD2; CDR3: CSARDLSGSYEQYF; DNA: TGCAGTGCTAGAGATCTGAGCGGGAGCTACGAGCAGTACTTC
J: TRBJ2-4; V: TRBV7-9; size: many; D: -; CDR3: CASSYEGLAKNIQYF; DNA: TGTGCCAGCAGCTACGAGGGGTTAGCCAAAAACATTCAGTACTTC
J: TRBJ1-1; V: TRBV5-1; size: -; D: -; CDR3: CASSSSGSQNTEAFF; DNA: TGCGCCAGCAGCTCCTCGGGGAGTCAGAACACTGAAGCTTTCTTT
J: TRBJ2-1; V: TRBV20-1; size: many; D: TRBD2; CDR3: CSARSLAGVRNEQFF; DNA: TGCAGTGCTCGATCACTAGCGGGAGTACGCAATGAGCAGTTCTTC
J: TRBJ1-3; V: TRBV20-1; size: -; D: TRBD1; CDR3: CSARDHAGGLNTIYF; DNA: TGCAGTGCTAGAGATCATGCAGGGGGCCTAAACACCATATATTTT
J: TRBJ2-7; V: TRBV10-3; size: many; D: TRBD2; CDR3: CAISDSGASYEQYF; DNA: TGTGCCATCAGTGATAGCGGGGCCAGTTACGAGCAGTACTTC
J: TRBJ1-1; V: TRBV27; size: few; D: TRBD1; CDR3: CASGRHGPKGQGNTEAFF; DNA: TGTGCCAGCGGTCGACACGGTCCGAAGGGACAGGGGAACACTGAAGCTTTCTTT
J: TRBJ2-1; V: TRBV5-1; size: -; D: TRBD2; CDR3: CASSFHSGESYNEQFF; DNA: TGCGCCAGCAGCTTTCATAGCGGGGAGTCCTACAATGAGCAGTTCTTC
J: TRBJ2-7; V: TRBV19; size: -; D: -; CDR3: CASSGTARYEQYF; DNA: TGTGCCAGTAGTGGGACTGCCCGATACGAGCAGTACTTC
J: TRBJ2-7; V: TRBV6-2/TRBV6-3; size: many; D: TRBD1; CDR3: CASSPPGQNYEQYF; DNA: TGTGCCAGCAGTCCACCGGGACAGAACTACGAGCAGTACTTC
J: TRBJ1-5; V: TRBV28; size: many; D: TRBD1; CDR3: CASSFEDRGVYQPQHF; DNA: TGTGCCAGCAGTTTCGAGGACAGGGGTGTCTATCAGCCCCAGCATTTT
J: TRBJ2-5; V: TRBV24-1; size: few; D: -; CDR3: CATSDLRGGGETQYF; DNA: TGTGCCACCAGTGATTTGAGGGGGGGCGGGGAGACCCAGTACTTC
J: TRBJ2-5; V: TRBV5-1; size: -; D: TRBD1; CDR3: CASSWTGGAETQYF; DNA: TGCGCCAGCAGCTGGACAGGGGGCGCAGAGACCCAGTACTTC
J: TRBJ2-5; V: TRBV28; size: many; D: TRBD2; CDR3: CASSSWGEGETQYF; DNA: TGTGCCAGCAGTTCCTGGGGGGAGGGAGAGACCCAGTACTTC
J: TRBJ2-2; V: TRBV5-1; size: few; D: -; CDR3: CASSARLNTGELFF; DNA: TGCGCCAGCAGCGCCCGGCTTAACACCGGGGAGCTGTTTTTT
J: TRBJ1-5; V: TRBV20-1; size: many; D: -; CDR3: CSAEDWFDQPQHF; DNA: TGCAGTGCTGAAGACTGGTTTGACCAGCCCCAGCATTTT
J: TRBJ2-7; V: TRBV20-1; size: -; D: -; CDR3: CSALSSGEQYF; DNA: TGCAGTGCCCTAAGTTCGGGCGAGCAGTACTTC
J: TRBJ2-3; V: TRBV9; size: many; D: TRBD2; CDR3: CASSGTSGNWDTQYF; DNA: TGTGCCAGCAGCGGGACTAGCGGGAACTGGGATACGCAGTATTTT
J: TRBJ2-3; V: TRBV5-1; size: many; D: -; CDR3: CASSSLGTGTDTQYF; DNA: TGCGCCAGCAGCTCCCTAGGGACTGGCACAGATACGCAGTATTTT
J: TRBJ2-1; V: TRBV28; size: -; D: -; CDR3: CASILYNDQFF; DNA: TGTGCCAGTATCCTATACAATGACCAGTTCTTC
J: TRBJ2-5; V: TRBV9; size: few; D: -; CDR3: CASSVGGPQETQYF; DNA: TGTGCCAGCAGCGTAGGTGGGCCCCAAGAGACCCAGTACTTC
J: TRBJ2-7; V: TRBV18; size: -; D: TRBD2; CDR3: CASSPPIWASGNDEQYF; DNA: TGTGCCAGCTCACCTCCTATCTGGGCTAGCGGGAACGACGAGCAGTACTTC
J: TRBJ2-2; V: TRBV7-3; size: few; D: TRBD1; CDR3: CASSPTGASAGELFF; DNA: TGTGCCAGCAGCCCGACAGGGGCAAGCGCCGGGGAGCTGTTTTTT
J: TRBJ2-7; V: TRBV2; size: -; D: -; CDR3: CASGGSAYEQYF; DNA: TGTGCCAGCGGGGGCAGCGCCTACGAGCAGTACTTC
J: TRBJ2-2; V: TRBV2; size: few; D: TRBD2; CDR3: CASSLTSGRSTGELFF; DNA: TGTGCCAGCAGTCTGACTAGCGGGAGGTCCACCGGGGAGCTGTTTTTT